This T cell receptor (beta chain) comes out of a study of CD8 T cells in ankylosing spondylitis (TCRdb year 2017). In the study overall: T cell receptor beta repertoires were profiled in healthy donors and ankylosing spondylitis patients so that disease-linked TCR variants could be found. Peripheral blood was sampled, and synovial fluid was also collected from ankylosing spondylitis patients. The whole study cohort included over 85 healthy donors and about two dozen ankylosing spondylitis patients.

From the germline V gene (reference sequence), CDR1 is SGHKS and CDR2 is YYEKEE. Spanning cysteine to phenylalanine, the CDR3 consists of 15 amino acids. Kept here is only the CDR3 DNA, which spans 45 bases and is read in frame from base 1. Between the V and J ends, shortened by 4 bases and 0 bases respectively, the junction contains 8 bases. The sample was run on an Illumina HiSeq 2500. Quantitative 5'-RACE with molecular barcodes was used to prepare TCR beta libraries. In the original analysis: To identify disease-linked TCR variants, a new computational method was used, one built on a probabilistic model of VDJ rearrangement. TCRdb trimmed the raw reads at Q25, called clones with MiXCR and kept productive beta chains. Each record represents a unique CDR3 protein, reported with the most common genes and DNA among its rows. The V and J calls shown here were made by TCRdb, not taken from the authors' results. For this sample the table gives approximately 140,000 distinct CDR3 sequences, of which 9.3% were detected only once. Jointly, the top ten make up approximately 3.4% of the sample.

What the work shows at the level of the full study, not this receptor alone: Some motif variants were previously reported in synovial fluid and blood of reactive arthritis patients, suggesting common disease-initiation mechanisms. A CD8+ phenotype was shown by the disease-linked clones, which were found at relatively low frequencies in peripheral blood. The disease-linked clones were reported to be significantly enriched in matched synovial fluid samples from ankylosing spondylitis patients. A TCR beta motif made up of eight or nine highly homologous amino acid variants appeared to be characteristic of blood from ankylosing spondylitis patients.

Ten or more counts support this clonotype. It has no known antigen specificity. No much larger clone exists at a distance of one base, and base qualities are not known. The material sequenced was blood, either unsorted or a sorted T cell fraction (not recorded which). The receptor was isolated from a male donor with ankylosing spondylitis or in good health (not recorded which). Recombination connected TRBV5-5 to TRBJ2-6, with the identity of the D gene unclear. CDR3 sequence: CASSRFGSGANVLTF. The nucleotides are TGTGCCAGCAGCCGGTTTGGCTCTGGGGCCAACGTCCTGACTTTC. The full variable domain, with segments outside the CDR3 supplied by the reference TRBV5-5 and TRBJ2-6 proteins, appears as DAGVTQSPTHLIKTRGQQVTLRCSPISGHKSVSWYQQVLGQGPQFIFQYYEKEERGRGNFPDRFSARQFPNYSSELNVNALLLGDSALYLCASSRFGSGANVLTFGAGSRLTVL.